Shown below are 5 T cell receptor beta chains from a single sample sequenced in a study of blood T cell repertoires in COVID-19 (dated by TCRdb to the early 2020s). Library prep was done by the immunoSEQ multiplex PCR assay. What TCRdb holds here is the immuneACCESS table cut down to in-frame rearrangements. Part of the clones is not present; checked against another copy, under half of the missing clones reflect an unresolved V gene, and the others are unexplained. This sample is represented by 30,000 to 45,000 clones; roughly 92% of them were singletons. The leading ten clones occupy under 2.5% of the sample. The sample comprised peripheral blood. These receptors were taken from a middle-aged man with active COVID-19.

The V and J genes are TRBV18 and TRBJ1-5; TRBD1 matches at 11 bases. Germline CDR1 KGHSH, CDR2 LQKENI. Trimming at V came to 0 bases and at J to 0 bases, leaving 4 bases not matched to a gene. The CDR3 is 18 residues long. The CDR3 DNA sequence: TGTGCCAGCTCACCACCGGGACAGGGGGTTTATAGCAATCAGCCCCAGCATTTT. Its protein is CASSPPGQGVYSNQPQHF.

V is TRBV27 and J is TRBJ2-2; D possibly corresponds to TRBD1 (6 bases). V was clipped by 5 bases and J by 2 bases, with 18 bases between them. This CDR3 is built from 17 residues. Germline CDR1 MNHEY, CDR2 SMNVEV (reference sequence). The CDR3 DNA reads TGTGCCAGCAGTCGTTTCTCAGGGGTCGACAACACCGGGGAGCTGTTTTTT. The encoded protein is CASSRFSGVDNTGELFF.

The DNA of the CDR3 is TGTGCCAGCAGCTTAGGCGGGGACCTCCTGGGGAATGAGCAGTTCTTC. Translating gives CASSLGGDLLGNEQFF. The chain recombines TRBV7-3 with TRBJ2-1, with D maybe TRBD2 (6 bases). Germline assignment: CDR1 SGHTA and CDR2 FQGTGA. Trimming removed 2 bases from V and 7 bases from J, with 18 bases in between. This CDR3 has 16 amino acids.

This chain uses TRBV3-1 (or the pseudogene TRBV3-2) with TRBJ1-2, with 7 nucleotides matching TRBD1. Trimming at V came to 3 bases and at J to 2 bases, leaving 21 bases not matched to a gene. Germline V gene sequence: CDR1 LGHDT, CDR2 YNNKEL (reference sequence). The CDR3 runs 20 residues. The DNA of the CDR3 is TGTGCCAGCAGCCAGAGAACAGGGGATGTCCATAGGGCACCAAACTATGGCTACACCTTC. It is translated as CASSQRTGDVHRAPNYGYTF.

This chain links TRBV7-9 with TRBJ1-1; D possibly corresponds to TRBD1 (5 bases). This CDR3 contains 14 residues. Trimming removed 5 bases from V and 0 bases from J, with 10 bases in between. The V gene's germline CDR1 is SEHNR and CDR2 FQNEAQ (reference sequence). For the CDR3, the DNA is TGTGCCAGCAGCCTAACGACAGTGAACACTGAAGCTTTCTTT. Amino acid sequence: CASSLTTVNTEAFF.